These 6 T cell receptor beta chains share one sample of origin, sequenced in a study of read filtering for tumor transcriptome and immune sequencing (TCRdb year 2020). The instrument was an Illumina HiSeq 4000. TCR libraries were built from 300 to 450 ng RNA with the Immunoverse kit, using molecular barcoded adaptors covering alpha/delta and beta/gamma chains. Using fastp trimming at Q25 and MiXCR clonotype assembly, TCRdb reanalyzed the public sequencing data and kept in-frame beta chains. Each CDR3 protein appears once, grouped with its most common genes and DNA. The table for this sample lists roughly 67,000 distinct CDR3 sequences; approximately 18% of them were counted only once. The top ten hold roughly 10% of the sample. Source material: a population of CD138-negative cells sorted from bone marrow. The cell subset or site label on this specimen signifies: bone marrow mononuclear cells depleted of CD138+ plasma/myeloma cells by negative magnetic selection. These receptor sequences come from a donor over 35 with multiple myeloma.

In its sample, this clonotype was seen many times. The chain combines TRBV20-1 with TRBJ2-3; 7 bases agree with TRBD2. CDR3 length: 14 residues. V shed 5 bases, J shed 3 bases, and the junction held 8 bases outside the gene matches. Germline V gene data show CDR1 as DFQATT and CDR2 as SNEGSKA (reference sequence). CDR3 residues: CSAGRGSMTDTQYF. As DNA, the CDR3 is TGCAGTGCTGGTCGCGGGAGTATGACAGATACGCAGTATTTT.

This clonotype was detected ten times or more. This rearrangement joins TRBV12-3 or TRBV12-4 to TRBJ2-2; either TRBD1 or TRBD2 may supply D (6 bases each). Trimming pared 6 bases from V and 1 base from J, leaving 18 bases between. The CDR3 totals 17 residues. CDR3 amino acids: CASSLPGAGKNTGELFF. CDR3 bases: TGTGCCAGCAGCCTACCGGGGGCAGGGAAGAACACCGGGGAGCTGTTTTTT.

The V and J genes are TRBV5-1 and TRBJ2-5; D is unresolved. Trimming pared 2 bases from V and 2 bases from J, leaving 7 bases between. Germline lookup yields CDR1 SGHRS and CDR2 YFSETQ. The CDR3 has 13 residues. The CDR3 DNA is TGCGCCAGCAGCTTCGGAACACAAGAGACCCAGTACTTC. It translates to CASSFGTQETQYF.

This clonotype was picked up many times. This chain links TRBV20-1 with TRBJ2-1, with 7 bases that match TRBD2. The V gene end was trimmed by 0 bases and the J gene end by 9 bases; junction bases not matched to a gene: 8. CDR1 DFQATT and CDR2 SNEGSKA come from the germline V gene (reference sequence). There are 14 residues in the CDR3. CDR3 coding DNA: TGCAGTGCTAGAGATCATTTGGGGGGGGTTGAGCAGTTCTTC. Amino acid sequence: CSARDHLGGVEQFF.

This clonotype was recorded many times. The chain uses TRBV5-1 and TRBJ1-1; D ambiguous. Germline values: CDR1 SGHRS, CDR2 YFSETQ. Trimming took 0 bases from V and 0 from J, leaving 9 bases between them. The CDR3 extends over 15 amino acids. The CDR3 protein is CASSLVQTMNTEAFF. The CDR3 DNA follows: TGCGCCAGCAGCTTGGTACAGACAATGAACACTGAAGCTTTCTTT.

This clonotype was counted many times. The chain uses TRBV20-1 and TRBJ2-1, with 9 bases lining up with TRBD2. V trimming: 6 bases; J trimming: 12 bases; junction bases outside the gene matches: 12. Germline V gene data show CDR1 as DFQATT and CDR2 as SNEGSKA (reference sequence). This CDR3 is built from 13 residues. CDR3 protein: CSAGGLAAPVQFF. The DNA of the CDR3 is TGCAGTGCGGGGGGACTAGCCGCCCCAGTGCAGTTCTTC.